One sample yielded the 6 T cell receptor beta chains listed below, sequenced in a study of control samples from healthy donors and cancer patients (dated by TCRdb to about 2020). Libraries were constructed by the immunoSEQ multiplex PCR assay. TCRdb re-hosts the immuneACCESS table, in-frame sequences only. Its copies lack some clones; in the studies checked, an unresolved V gene accounts for under half of them, and the cause for the rest is not known. The sample records over 70,000 clones, around nine tenths of which are singletons. The ten top clones hold approximately 7.6% of the sample. Sequencing was done on a sample of blood. These receptors all come from a woman in her fifties or sixties in good health.

The V gene is TRBV6-5, the J gene TRBJ1-1; TRBD1 is a possible D gene (5 bases). This CDR3 comprises 12 residues. V lost 10 bases, J lost 5 bases, and 14 bases lay in between. CDR1 MNHEY and CDR2 SVGAGI come from the germline V gene. The CDR3 sequence is CATIFEGTEAFF. CDR3 bases: TGTGCCACCATCTTCGAGGGGACTGAAGCTTTCTTT.

The CDR3 region is CASSPRSGMNTEAFF. The CDR3 DNA reads TGTGCCAGCAGCCCGCGCAGTGGCATGAACACTGAAGCTTTCTTT. V is TRBV3-1 (or the pseudogene TRBV3-2) and J is TRBJ1-1, with D unclear. The CDR3 consists of 15 residues. CDR1 and CDR2 (germline): LGHDT, YNNKEL (reference sequence). With 4 bases removed from V and 0 bases from J, the gap between germline ends came to 12 bases.

The rearrangement joins TRBV6-6 to TRBJ2-2; possibly TRBD1 for D (6 bases). The V gene lost 5 bases and the J gene lost 6 bases, with 13 bases spanning the gap. Per the germline V gene, CDR1 is MNHNY and CDR2 is SVGAGI (reference sequence). This CDR3 comprises 14 residues. The CDR3 here is CASSRRTVAGELFF. The CDR3 nucleotides are TGTGCCAGCAGTAGAAGGACAGTGGCCGGGGAGCTGTTTTTT.

V gene TRBV6-2 or TRBV6-3 combines with J gene TRBJ1-2; D is ambiguous. The CDR3 spans 16 residues. V was trimmed by 5 bases and J by 7 bases, leaving 23 bases between them. The germline CDR1 and CDR2 sequences are MNHEY and SVGEGT. CDR3 nucleotide sequence: TGTGCCAGCAGTCCACCGACGTTAAGTACCACGGGTGGCTACACCTTC. The encoded protein is CASSPPTLSTTGGYTF.

The V call is TRBV5-1, the J call TRBJ2-7; D is uncertain. The length of the CDR3 is 11 residues. Per the germline V gene, CDR1 is SGHRS and CDR2 is YFSETQ. Between the trimmed V and J ends, which lost 2 bases and 7 bases, there was a span of 7 bases. In DNA form, the CDR3 reads TGCGCCAGCAGCTTCAGCGCGGAGCAGTACTTC. This codes for CASSFSAEQYF.

V gene TRBV5-1 combines with J gene TRBJ1-1; no clear D gene. Trimming removed 0 bases at V and 0 bases at J, with 9 bases between. The CDR3 covers 15 residues. Germline V gene lookup returns CDR1 SGHRS and CDR2 YFSETQ. CDR3 protein: CASSLGQQMNTEAFF. Written as DNA, the CDR3 is TGCGCCAGCAGCTTGGGGCAGCAGATGAACACTGAAGCTTTCTTT.